These 28 T cell receptor beta chains were sequenced from one sample in a study of vaccination effects on CD4 cells after COVID-19. Expansion with viral peptide pools was applied to antigen-specific CD4+ T cells by the ViraFEST assay prior to sequencing. CD4+ T cell isolation took place after approximately 11 days of culture. Two-dose BNT162b2 or mRNA-1273 vaccination was given to participants. The assay was immunoSEQ multiplex PCR, and TCRdb's table has in-frame clones only and misses some. Here the sample spans 30,000 to 35,000 clones, 82% being singletons. No antigens are known for them. The sequenced sample was CD4+ T cells from PBMCs cultured with HCoV-NL63 spike peptides, obtained after COVID-19 vaccination. The receptors here all came from a human donor who received a COVID-19 vaccine. Some clones in this sample may be carry-over from other donors' samples.

This chain links TRBV6-5 with TRBJ1-4; D may be TRBD1 (6 bases). Per germline, CDR1 MNHEY and CDR2 SVGAGI. This CDR3 has 14 amino acids. V was pared by 6 bases and J by 0 bases, with 8 bases between. This chain's CDR3 is CASSRTATNEKLFF. CDR3 DNA: TGTGCCAGCAGCCGGACAGCAACTAATGAAAAACTGTTTTTT.

J is TRBJ2-1 and V is TRBV7-2, with 8 bases identical to TRBD1. V lost 1 base, J lost 7 bases, and 3 bases stayed unmatched. CDR1 SGHTA and CDR2 FQGNSA come from the germline V gene. This CDR3 is built from 14 residues. In DNA form, the CDR3 reads TGTGCCAGCAGCTTAGACAGGGGGAGGAATGAGCAGTTCTTC. This gives the protein CASSLDRGRNEQFF.

The genes are TRBV7-2 and TRBJ1-2; no reliable D call. The CDR3 is 15 residues long. V lost 5 bases, J lost 3 bases, and 16 bases lay in between. The germline V gene has CDR1 SGHTA and CDR2 FQGNSA. For the CDR3, the DNA is TGTGCCAGCAGCCCAGAAGGATCCAATTACTATGGCTACACCTTC. It codes for CASSPEGSNYYGYTF.

The V gene is TRBV5-1, the J gene TRBJ2-4; no reliable D call. Germline loops: CDR1 SGHRS, CDR2 YFSETQ. CDR3 size: 14 residues. Trimming removed 2 bases at V and 0 bases at J, with 6 bases between. CDR3 nucleotides: TGCGCCAGCAGCTTTAACCTAGCCAAAAACATTCAGTACTTC. Translated: CASSFNLAKNIQYF. Full variable domain (rest looked up from reference TRBV5-1 and TRBJ2-4): KAGVTQTPRYLIKTRGQQVTLSCSPISGHRSVSWYQQTPGQGLQFLFEYFSETQRNKGNFPGRFSGRQFSNSRSEMNVSTLELGDSALYLCASSFNLAKNIQYFGAGTRLSVL.

The rearrangement links TRBV29-1 to TRBJ2-6; a weak D match, TRBD1 (6 bases). Per germline, CDR1 SQVTM and CDR2 ANQGSEA. Trimming took 0 bases from V and 2 from J, leaving 11 bases between them. The CDR3 is 16 residues long. The CDR3 here is CSVEEGQTAGANVLTF. CDR3 DNA: TGCAGCGTTGAAGAAGGACAGACGGCTGGGGCCAACGTCCTGACTTTC.

V and J are TRBV5-6 and TRBJ1-2, with a tentative D call TRBD1 (5 bases). Germline V gives CDR1 SGHDT, CDR2 YYEEEE. CDR3 length: 15 residues. Trimming stripped 3 bases from V and 5 bases from J, with 17 bases between. The CDR3 region is CASSYLSGTLYGYTF. CDR3 nucleotides: TGTGCCAGCAGCTACCTATCCGGGACGTTGTATGGCTACACCTTC.

The chain recombines TRBV28 with TRBJ2-7; tentatively, D is TRBD1 or TRBD2 (6 bases each). The CDR3 sequence is 13 residues long. Per the germline V gene, CDR1 is MDHEN and CDR2 is SYDVKM. V lost 7 bases to trimming and J lost 6 bases, with 16 bases between them. The CDR3 DNA is TGTGCCAGCATGGAGGGGGACGGGGGCGAGCAGTACGTC. It translates to CASMEGDGGEQYV.

The chain combines TRBV10-3 with TRBJ2-3; TRBD1 is a possible D gene (5 bases). V lost 6 bases, J lost 2 bases, and 15 bases lay in between. The CDR3 length is 15 residues. The germline CDR1 and CDR2 sequences are ENHRY and SYGVKD. CDR3 protein: CAISASGASTDTQYF. CDR3 DNA: TGTGCCATCAGCGCTTCTGGGGCGTCCACAGATACGCAGTATTTT.

This chain connects TRBV3-1 (or the pseudogene TRBV3-2) to TRBJ1-3; a possible D gene is TRBD1 (5 bases). CDR1 and CDR2 from the germline V gene are LGHDT and YNNKEL (reference sequence). V lost 0 bases, J lost 6 bases, and 12 bases lay in between. The CDR3 is 15 residues long. The CDR3 protein is CASSQDRSGQNTIYF. CDR3 coding DNA: TGTGCCAGCAGCCAAGATAGGTCAGGGCAAAACACCATATATTTT.

The chain's CDR3 is CASRRTSGGKETQYF. For the CDR3, the DNA is TGTGCCAGCAGGAGGACTAGCGGGGGAAAAGAGACCCAGTACTTC. The gene calls are TRBV2 and TRBJ2-5, with 13 bases identical to TRBD2. V lost 6 bases, J lost 3 bases, and 4 bases stayed unmatched. Per the germline V gene, CDR1 is SNHLY and CDR2 is FYNNEI. The CDR3 runs to 15 residues.

This chain uses TRBV28 with TRBJ2-5; 8 bases line up with TRBD1. The CDR3 covers 16 residues. V gave up 7 bases and J gave up 1 base; unmatched junction bases: 11. Germline-derived CDR1 and CDR2 are MDHEN and SYDVKM. CDR3 sequence reads: CASTPRTGTGQETQYF. CDR3 coding DNA: TGTGCCAGCACCCCAAGAACCGGGACAGGCCAAGAGACCCAGTACTTC.

The chain couples TRBV6-5 to TRBJ2-7, with TRBD2 matching over 8 bases. V trimming: 7 bases; J trimming: 3 bases; junction bases outside the gene matches: 11. CDR1 is MNHEY and CDR2 is SVGAGI in the germline V gene. The CDR3 runs 15 residues. The CDR3 spells CASNKSPLAVYEQYV. Here the CDR3 DNA reads TGTGCCAGCAACAAGTCCCCACTAGCGGTCTACGAGCAGTACGTC.

The gene calls are TRBV12-3 or TRBV12-4 and TRBJ2-3, with a possible D match to TRBD2 (6 bases). V was cut by 6 bases and J by 5 bases, with 9 bases left in between. This CDR3 comprises 12 residues. CDR3 in DNA: TGTGCCAGCAGAGGGCGGGGAGATACGCAGTATTTT. Protein sequence: CASRGRGDTQYF.

The chain recombines TRBV7-2 with TRBJ1-2; no definite D call. The V and J ends lost 6 bases and 4 bases respectively, with 15 bases between them. The CDR3 runs to 14 residues. Germline assignment: CDR1 SGHTA and CDR2 FQGNSA. The CDR3 bases are TGTGCCAGCAGAATAGACACCAACCTCTATGGCTACACCTTC. Residues: CASRIDTNLYGYTF. Full variable domain (missing parts from reference TRBV7-2 and TRBJ1-2): GAGVSQSPSNKVTEKGKDVELRCDPISGHTALYWYRQSLGQGLEFLIYFQGNSAPDKSGLPSDRFSAERTGGSVSTLTIQRTQQEDSAVYLCASRIDTNLYGYTFGSGTRLTVV.

The V and J genes are TRBV19 and TRBJ1-5, with TRBD1 identical over 9 bases. In germline, CDR1 is LNHDA, CDR2 SQIVND (reference sequence). The CDR3 is 15 amino acids. J gave up 6 bases and V 4 bases, and 7 bases lay outside the gene matches. The CDR3, as DNA: TGTGCCAGTAGTACACCGGACAGGGGTCGTCAGCCCCAGCATTTT. The encoded protein is CASSTPDRGRQPQHF.

J is TRBJ2-7 and V is TRBV7-9; D not resolved. V lost 1 base and J lost 2, with 9 bases in between. Germline V lookup: CDR1 SEHNR, CDR2 FQNEAQ (reference sequence). This CDR3 comprises 14 residues. CDR3 nucleotide sequence: TGTGCCAGCAGCTTAGGAGGCATGACCTACGAGCAGTACGTC. This encodes CASSLGGMTYEQYV.

The J gene is TRBJ1-5, the V gene TRBV5-1; TRBD1 might be the D (5 bases). Trimming removed 0 bases at V and 5 bases at J, with 12 bases between. Germline V gene data show CDR1 as SGHRS and CDR2 as YFSETQ. The CDR3 extends over 15 amino acids. CDR3 in amino acids: CASSLETGGDQPQHF. The CDR3 bases are TGCGCCAGCAGCTTGGAAACGGGAGGGGATCAGCCCCAGCATTTT.

This chain links TRBV29-1 with TRBJ1-3; D call uncertain. The CDR3 has 11 residues. The ends were cut back, 6 bases at V and 4 bases at J, with 7 bases in the middle. The germline CDR1 and CDR2 sequences are SQVTM and ANQGSEA. CDR3 residues: CSVITGNTIYF. The CDR3 DNA reads TGCAGCGTAATTACAGGAAACACCATATATTTT.

V usage is TRBV19 and J usage is TRBJ2-3, with 8 bases identical to TRBD2. With 2 bases clipped from V and 0 bases from J, the junction kept 1 base outside the gene matches. The length of the CDR3 is 15 residues. Per the germline V gene, CDR1 is LNHDA and CDR2 is SQIVND (reference sequence). The CDR3 loop reads CASSISGGSTDTQYF. In DNA form, the CDR3 reads TGTGCCAGTAGTATAAGCGGGGGTAGCACAGATACGCAGTATTTT.

The V gene is TRBV3-1 (or the pseudogene TRBV3-2), the J gene TRBJ2-6; D gene unclear. The ends were cut back, 3 bases at V and 3 bases at J, with 9 bases in the middle. CDR3 length: 15 residues. The germline CDR1 and CDR2 sequences are LGHDT and YNNKEL (reference sequence). The CDR3 here is CASSQGRNGANVLTF. The CDR3 region has the DNA TGTGCCAGCAGCCAGGGCAGGAATGGGGCCAACGTCCTGACTTTC.

CDR3 protein: CASPSSGGPLEKPSTDTQYF. CDR3 DNA: TGTGCCAGCCCATCTAGCGGGGGGCCATTAGAGAAACCTAGCACAGATACGCAGTATTTT. V and J are TRBV5-8 and TRBJ2-3; 11 bases are a match to TRBD2. This CDR3 spans 20 amino acids. V gave up 7 bases and J gave up 0 bases; unmatched junction bases: 19. The V gene's germline CDR1 is SGHTS and CDR2 YDEGEE. Full variable domain (outside the CDR3, taken from reference TRBV5-8 and TRBJ2-3): EAGVTQSPTHLIKTRGQQATLRCSPISGHTSVYWYQQALGLGLQFLLWYDEGEERNRGNFPPRFSGRQFPNYSSELNVNALELEDSALYLCASPSSGGPLEKPSTDTQYFGPGTRLTVL.

The gene calls are TRBV14 and TRBJ2-3; TRBD2 matches 7 bases. Trimming removed 4 bases from V and 0 bases from J; junction bases left unmatched: 7. The CDR3 loop spans 16 amino acids. CDR1 and CDR2 (germline): SGHDN, FVKESK. The CDR3 nucleotides read TGTGCCAGCAGCCTCGGGCGGGGGACGAGCACAGATACGCAGTATTTT. It codes for CASSLGRGTSTDTQYF.

J is TRBJ2-5 and V is TRBV4-1; TRBD1 agrees at 8 bases. V dropped 1 base and J dropped 7; count of bases not matched to a gene: 11. CDR1 and CDR2 (germline): MGHRA, YSYEKL. This CDR3 is built from 16 residues. The CDR3 sequence is CASSQVPTSGTGTQYF. For the CDR3, the DNA is TGCGCCAGCAGCCAAGTTCCTACGTCCGGGACAGGGACCCAGTACTTC.

J is TRBJ1-2 and V is TRBV6-1; tentatively, D is TRBD1 (6 bases). The CDR3 runs to 13 residues. CDR1 MNHNS and CDR2 SASEGT come from the germline V gene. V shed 1 base and J shed 6 bases, with 9 bases lying between them. The CDR3 coding sequence is TGTGCCAGCAGTGAAGACCGGGACAATGGCTACACCTTC. It specifies CASSEDRDNGYTF.

This rearrangement joins TRBV28 to TRBJ2-3; D is unresolved. The CDR3 length is 11 residues. The V end lost 3 bases, the J end lost 6 bases, and 4 bases lay between the germline ends. Germline V lookup: CDR1 MDHEN, CDR2 SYDVKM. The CDR3 loop reads CASSLRDTQYF. CDR3 coding DNA: TGTGCCAGCAGTTTGCGGGATACGCAGTATTTT.

For this clone: Additional DNA sequences in this sample encode the identical CDR3. The V and J genes are TRBV7-6 and TRBJ2-5; D gene unclear. Between the trimmed V and J ends, which lost 5 bases and 5 bases, there was a span of 6 bases. The CDR3 consists of 11 residues. Germline-derived CDR1 and CDR2 are SGHVS and FNYEAQ. This chain's CDR3 is CASSPGETQYF. The CDR3 DNA follows: TGTGCCAGCAGCCCCGGGGAGACCCAGTACTTC.

V usage is TRBV24-1 and J usage is TRBJ2-3; TRBD1 might be the D (5 bases). From germline, CDR1 is KGHDR and CDR2 SFDVKD. Trimming stripped 1 base from V and 2 bases from J, with 12 bases between. The CDR3 spans 16 residues. The CDR3 DNA sequence: TGTGCCACCAGTGATTTTGAGACAGAGTTCACAGATACGCAGTATTTT. It specifies CATSDFETEFTDTQYF.

This rearrangement joins TRBV2 to TRBJ1-2, with TRBD1 matching over 9 bases. Germline V gene data show CDR1 as SNHLY and CDR2 as FYNNEI. With V trimmed by 5 bases and J by 6 bases, 7 bases remained unmatched. This CDR3 region has 14 residues. The CDR3 here is CASSQQGARHGYTF. CDR3 DNA: TGTGCCAGCAGTCAACAGGGGGCGCGTCATGGCTACACCTTC.